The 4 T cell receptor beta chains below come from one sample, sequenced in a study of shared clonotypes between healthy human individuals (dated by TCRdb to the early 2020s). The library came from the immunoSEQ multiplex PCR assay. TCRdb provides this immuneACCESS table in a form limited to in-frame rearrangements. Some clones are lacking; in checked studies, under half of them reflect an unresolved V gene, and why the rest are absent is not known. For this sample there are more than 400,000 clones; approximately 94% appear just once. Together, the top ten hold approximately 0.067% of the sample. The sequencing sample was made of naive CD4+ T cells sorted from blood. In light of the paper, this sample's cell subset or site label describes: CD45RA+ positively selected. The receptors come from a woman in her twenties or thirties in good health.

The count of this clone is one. The CDR3 DNA is TGTGCCAGCAGCGTGAGCAGGAAGCTTTCAGATTCTGGGGCCAACGTCCTGACTTTC. It codes for CASSVSRKLSDSGANVLTF. V is TRBV7-9 and J is TRBJ2-6; D call uncertain. Trimming cost V 5 bases and J 1 base, with 21 bases left between them. From germline, CDR1 is SEHNR and CDR2 FQNEAQ (reference sequence). The CDR3 totals 19 residues. The variable domain in full, with the rest retrieved from reference TRBV7-9 and TRBJ2-6, is DTGVSQNPRHKITKRGQNVTFRCDPISEHNRLYWYRQTLGQGPEFLTYFQNEAQLEKSRLLSDRFSAERPKGSFSTLEIQRTEQGDSAMYLCASSVSRKLSDSGANVLTFGAGSRLTVL.

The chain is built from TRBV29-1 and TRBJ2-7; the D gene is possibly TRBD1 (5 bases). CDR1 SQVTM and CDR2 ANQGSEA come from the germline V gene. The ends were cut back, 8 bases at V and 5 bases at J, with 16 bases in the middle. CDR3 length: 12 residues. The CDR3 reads CSIRVTANEQYF. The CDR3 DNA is TGCAGCATCAGGGTCACTGCAAACGAGCAGTACTTC.

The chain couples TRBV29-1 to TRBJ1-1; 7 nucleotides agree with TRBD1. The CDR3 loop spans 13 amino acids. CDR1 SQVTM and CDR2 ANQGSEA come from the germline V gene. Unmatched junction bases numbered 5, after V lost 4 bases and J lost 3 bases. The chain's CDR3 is CSVGTGGDTEAFF. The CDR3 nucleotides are TGCAGCGTTGGGACAGGTGGGGACACTGAAGCTTTCTTT.

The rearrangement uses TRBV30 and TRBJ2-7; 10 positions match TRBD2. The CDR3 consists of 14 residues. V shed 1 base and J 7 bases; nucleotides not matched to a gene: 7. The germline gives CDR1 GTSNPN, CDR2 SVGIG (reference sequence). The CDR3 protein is CAWSASGRVREQYF. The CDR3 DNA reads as TGTGCCTGGAGTGCTAGCGGGAGAGTGAGAGAGCAGTACTTC.